Below, 26 T cell receptor beta chains from the same sample are listed, as sequenced in a study of blood T cell repertoires in COVID-19. Libraries were prepared by immunoSEQ multiplex PCR; TCRdb keeps only in-frame clonotypes and omits some of them. Of about 160,000 clones listed, around three quarters are singletons. The sample consisted of peripheral blood. The receptors come from a man between 60 and 75 years old with acute or convalescent COVID-19.

The V gene is TRBV6-5, the J gene TRBJ1-6; a possible D gene is TRBD1 (5 bases). CDR1 and CDR2 from the germline V gene are MNHEY and SVGAGI. Trimming cost V 2 bases and J 8 bases, with 10 bases left between them. This CDR3 is 14 amino acids long. In DNA, the CDR3 is TGTGCCAGCAGTTACCGTACAGGAGATTCACCCCTCCACTTT. This codes for CASSYRTGDSPLHF.

The chain couples TRBV6-5 to TRBJ2-7; D is possibly TRBD2 (5 bases). V was trimmed by 6 bases and J by 3 bases, leaving 12 bases between them. The CDR3 extends over 13 amino acids. The germline V gene encodes CDR1 MNHEY and CDR2 SVGAGI. CDR3 protein: CASSPGGRYEQYF. CDR3 bases: TGTGCCAGCAGCCCAGGAGGCCGCTACGAGCAGTACTTC.

The sample holds many counts of this clone. This chain joins TRBV28 and TRBJ2-7; 7 nucleotides match TRBD2. The CDR3 runs 18 residues. CDR1 is MDHEN, CDR2 SYDVKM, per germline. Trimming at V came to 2 bases and at J to 0 bases, leaving 13 bases not matched to a gene. The CDR3 DNA reads as TGTGCCAGCAGTTTAGAAGTGACAGCGGGGCAGTTCTCCTACGAGCAGTACTTC. Encoded protein: CASSLEVTAGQFSYEQYF. Filled out from reference TRBV28 and TRBJ2-7, the complete variable domain reads DVKVTQSSRYLVKRTGEKVFLECVQDMDHENMFWYRQDPGLGLRLIYFSYDVKMKEKGDIPEGYSVSREKKERFSLILESASTNQTSMYLCASSLEVTAGQFSYEQYFGPGTRLTVT.

This clone was observed a single time. For the CDR3, the DNA is TGTGCCAGCAGCCAGGAACAGTCCAGGGTGAACACCGGGGAGCTGTTTTTT. This codes for CASSQEQSRVNTGELFF. The chain joins TRBV4-2 to TRBJ2-2; maybe TRBD1 (5 bases). Trimming pared 3 bases from V and 1 base from J, leaving 15 bases between. Germline values: CDR1 LGHNA, CDR2 YNFKEQ. This CDR3 contains 17 residues.

This chain connects TRBV2 to TRBJ1-5, with D perhaps matching TRBD1 (5 bases). The V and J ends lost 4 bases and 3 bases respectively, with 13 bases between them. In germline, CDR1 is SNHLY, CDR2 FYNNEI. The CDR3 covers 15 residues. The CDR3 protein is CASSAAAGINQPQHF. The CDR3 DNA follows: TGTGCCAGCAGTGCCGCTGCAGGGATCAATCAGCCCCAGCATTTT.

This rearrangement joins TRBV5-1 to TRBJ1-1; D call uncertain. The CDR3 runs to 15 residues. CDR1 is SGHRS, CDR2 YFSETQ, per germline. V was clipped by 0 bases and J by 3 bases, with 12 bases between them. CDR3 residues: CASSLAEGTYTEAFF. In DNA, the CDR3 is TGCGCCAGCAGCTTGGCGGAGGGAACGTACACTGAAGCTTTCTTT.

This clone is labeled medium-sized (0.01 to 0.1%). The chain links TRBV9 to TRBJ1-3; no clear D gene. Per the germline V gene, CDR1 is SGDLS and CDR2 is YYNGEE. The CDR3 runs to 15 residues. V shed 0 bases and J shed 3 bases, with 10 bases lying between them. The CDR3 nucleotides are TGTGCCAGCAGCGTAGGTAAAGGGAGTGGAAACACCATATATTTT. This encodes CASSVGKGSGNTIYF.

The rearrangement joins TRBV14 to TRBJ1-4; weak D call: TRBD1 (6 bases). V was clipped by 0 bases and J by 3 bases, with 11 bases between them. Germline V gives CDR1 SGHDN, CDR2 FVKESK. This CDR3 region has 16 residues. The CDR3 region has the DNA TGTGCCAGCAGCCAAGATTTGTCAGGGGCTAATGAAAAACTGTTTTTT. It encodes CASSQDLSGANEKLFF.

This clone was observed a few times. The rearrangement uses TRBV6-5 and TRBJ1-2, with 10 positions matching TRBD1. Losses at the gene ends were 5 bases for V and 6 bases for J; bases not matched to a gene: 6. The CDR3 has 14 residues. Germline V CDR1 and CDR2: MNHEY, SVGAGI. The CDR3, as DNA: TGTGCCAGCAGTCGACAGGGGGCGCGTAATGGCTACACCTTC. Its translation is CASSRQGARNGYTF.

The genes are TRBV27 and TRBJ1-6, with TRBD1 matching over 8 bases. After removal of 8 bases from V and 3 bases from J, the junction contained 9 bases not matched to a gene. The CDR3 runs 16 residues. CDR1 and CDR2 from the germline V gene are MNHEY and SMNVEV (reference sequence). CDR3 sequence: CASGNMDRVYNSPLHF. Written as DNA, the CDR3 is TGTGCCAGCGGTAATATGGACAGGGTCTATAATTCACCCCTCCACTTT.

V usage is TRBV6-5 and J usage is TRBJ2-2; 7 nucleotides align to TRBD1. There are 14 residues in the CDR3. Germline V CDR1 and CDR2: MNHEY, SVGAGI. The J segment lost 5 bases and the V segment lost 9 bases, leaving 9 bases of the junction unmatched. The CDR3 DNA is TGTGCCAGTCTTCCAGGGGGTGGGACCGGGGAGCTGTTTTTT. Protein sequence: CASLPGGGTGELFF.

Here the CDR3 reads CASSHDSYNEQFF. For the CDR3, the DNA is TGCGCCAGCAGCCACGACAGCTACAATGAGCAGTTCTTC. The genes are TRBV5-1 and TRBJ2-1, with D possibly TRBD1 on 5 matching bases. Germline V gene data show CDR1 as SGHRS and CDR2 as YFSETQ. This CDR3 is built from 13 residues. Deletions cut 4 bases from V and 3 bases from J, with 8 bases between.

Remarks on this clone: At one of its ends the junction is not consistent with the germline gene, which may arise from a read error. The V gene is TRBV6-5, the J gene TRBJ2-7, with D possibly TRBD1 on 5 matching bases. This CDR3 contains 14 residues. Germline CDR1 MNHEY, CDR2 SVGAGI. The CDR3 reads CASSRGQDSYERYF. The CDR3 DNA reads as TGTGCCAGCAGTAGAGGACAAGATTCATACGAGCGGTACTTC.

The CDR3 reads CASSSRGYEQYF. Written as DNA, the CDR3 is TGTGCCAGCAGTTCCAGGGGGTACGAGCAGTACTTC. J is TRBJ2-7 and V is TRBV27; 7 bases fit TRBD1. CDR3 length: 12 residues. J lost 4 bases, V lost 4 bases, and 1 base had no gene match. Germline values: CDR1 MNHEY, CDR2 SMNVEV (reference sequence).

The V gene is TRBV27, the J gene TRBJ2-3, with 7 bases that match TRBD2. V lost 3 bases and J lost 2; bases outside the gene matches: 5. Germline loops: CDR1 MNHEY, CDR2 SMNVEV (reference sequence). The CDR3 has 15 residues. CDR3 loop: CASSLIGGVTDTQYF. CDR3 nucleotides: TGTGCCAGCAGTTTGATTGGGGGGGTCACAGATACGCAGTATTTT.

This chain links TRBV5-1 with TRBJ2-7, with 9 bases lining up with TRBD1. The CDR3 is 14 residues long. Unmatched junction bases numbered 4, after V lost 1 base and J lost 5 bases. CDR1 is SGHRS, CDR2 YFSETQ, per germline. The DNA of the CDR3 is TGCGCCAGCAGCTTGACGGGACAGGGAAACGAGCAGTACTTC. Its translation is CASSLTGQGNEQYF.

The J gene is TRBJ1-5, the V gene TRBV25-1; D gene unclear. Germline values: CDR1 MGHDK, CDR2 SYGVNS. This CDR3 has 14 amino acids. Trimming removed 2 bases from V and 7 bases from J, with 12 bases in between. CDR3 region: CASSEAGLGQPQHF. In DNA, the CDR3 is TGTGCCAGCAGTGAAGCAGGCCTGGGCCAGCCCCAGCATTTT.

This clone occurred a few times. This specimen includes other DNA sequences encoding the same CDR3. This sequence joins TRBV4-1 and TRBJ2-7, with a weak D call TRBD2 (6 bases). Germline CDR1 MGHRA, CDR2 YSYEKL. V shed 3 bases and J shed 3 bases, with 12 bases lying between them. CDR3 size: 14 residues. CDR3 sequence reads: CASSQGGGGYEQYF. The CDR3 bases are TGCGCCAGCAGCCAGGGGGGTGGTGGCTACGAGCAGTACTTC.

The chain couples TRBV21-1 to TRBJ1-2; the tabulated D call, TRBD1, remains unverified against the DNA. TRBV21-1 is a listed pseudogene. The CDR3 loop spans 17 amino acids. For the CDR3, the DNA is TGTGCCAGCAGCCCAACACCCGACCGGGACAGGGACTATGGCTACACCTTC. This codes for CASSPTPDRDRDYGYTF.

Comment on this clone: Other DNA variants within this sample encode the same CDR3. The chain employs TRBV7-3 and TRBJ2-1, with 10 bases fitting TRBD1. From germline, CDR1 is SGHTA and CDR2 FQGTGA. Germline trimming cut 5 bases from V and 8 bases from J; bases unmatched to any gene: 3. The CDR3 length is 13 residues. CDR3 coding DNA: TGTGCCAGCAGCCCCGGGACAGGGGATGAGCAGTTCTTC. Translating it yields CASSPGTGDEQFF.

V is TRBV6-2 or TRBV6-3 and J is TRBJ1-4, with TRBD1 matching 8 bases. The germline V gene encodes CDR1 MNHEY and CDR2 SVGEGT. Trimming at V came to 6 bases and at J to 4 bases, leaving 10 bases not matched to a gene. The CDR3 runs 16 residues. The CDR3 here is CASSRGGTGDNEKLFF. CDR3 nucleotide sequence: TGTGCCAGCAGCAGGGGCGGGACAGGAGATAATGAAAAACTGTTTTTT.

The chain has TRBV2 and TRBJ1-1; D perhaps matches TRBD1 (5 bases). The CDR3 extends over 13 amino acids. The V end was cut by 2 bases, the J end by 4 bases, with 8 bases between. From germline, CDR1 is SNHLY and CDR2 FYNNEI. CDR3 DNA sequence: TGTGCCAGCAGTGAACAGGGCCGCACTGAAGCTTTCTTT. Translating it yields CASSEQGRTEAFF. The complete variable domain, with remaining parts taken from reference TRBV2 and TRBJ1-1, reads EPEVTQTPSHQVTQMGQEVILRCVPISNHLYFYWYRQILGQKVEFLVSFYNNEISEKSEIFDDQFSVERPDGSNFTLKIRSTKLEDSAMYFCASSEQGRTEAFFGQGTRLTVV.

The chain links TRBV5-6 to TRBJ1-2; 12 bases line up with TRBD1. CDR3 size: 14 residues. J gave up 8 bases and V 4 bases, and 6 bases lay outside the gene matches. CDR1 is SGHDT, CDR2 YYEEEE, per germline. This CDR3 reads CASSKGQGAGGYTF. The CDR3 DNA follows: TGTGCCAGCAGCAAGGGACAGGGGGCTGGCGGCTACACCTTC.

The genes are TRBV3-1 (or the pseudogene TRBV3-2) and TRBJ2-4, with D possibly being TRBD2 (6 bases). Trimming removed 0 bases at V and 0 bases at J, with 12 bases between. Per the germline V gene, CDR1 is LGHDT and CDR2 is YNNKEL (reference sequence). The CDR3 runs 17 residues. CDR3 protein: CASSQDGGGVAKNIQYF. CDR3 coding DNA: TGTGCCAGCAGCCAAGATGGGGGAGGAGTAGCCAAAAACATTCAGTACTTC.

V is TRBV5-6 and J is TRBJ2-5; a possible D gene is TRBD1 (6 bases). CDR1 SGHDT and CDR2 YYEEEE come from the germline V gene. Trimming took 3 bases from V and 4 from J, leaving 16 bases between them. The CDR3 spans 15 residues. The CDR3 sequence: CASSSYRETRETQYF. In nucleotides, the CDR3 is TGTGCCAGCAGCTCGTACAGGGAGACGAGAGAGACCCAGTACTTC. Full variable domain (outside the CDR3, taken from reference TRBV5-6 and TRBJ2-5): DAGVTQSPTHLIKTRGQQVTLRCSPKSGHDTVSWYQQALGQGPQFIFQYYEEEERQRGNFPDRFSGHQFPNYSSELNVNALLLGDSALYLCASSSYRETRETQYFGPGTRLLVL.

The V and J genes are TRBV19 and TRBJ1-2; 11 nucleotides align to TRBD1. The CDR3 has 15 residues. Unmatched junction bases numbered 7, after V lost 5 bases and J lost 5 bases. Germline values: CDR1 LNHDA, CDR2 SQIVND (reference sequence). CDR3 amino acids: CASSLGQGGKYGYTF. The CDR3 nucleotides are TGTGCCAGTAGTTTGGGACAGGGGGGTAAATATGGCTACACCTTC. The full variable domain, its missing parts supplied by reference TRBV19 and TRBJ1-2, is DGGITQSPKYLFRKEGQNVTLSCEQNLNHDAMYWYRQDPGQGLRLIYYSQIVNDFQKGDIAEGYSVSREKKESFPLTVTSAQKNPTAFYLCASSLGQGGKYGYTFGSGTRLTVV.